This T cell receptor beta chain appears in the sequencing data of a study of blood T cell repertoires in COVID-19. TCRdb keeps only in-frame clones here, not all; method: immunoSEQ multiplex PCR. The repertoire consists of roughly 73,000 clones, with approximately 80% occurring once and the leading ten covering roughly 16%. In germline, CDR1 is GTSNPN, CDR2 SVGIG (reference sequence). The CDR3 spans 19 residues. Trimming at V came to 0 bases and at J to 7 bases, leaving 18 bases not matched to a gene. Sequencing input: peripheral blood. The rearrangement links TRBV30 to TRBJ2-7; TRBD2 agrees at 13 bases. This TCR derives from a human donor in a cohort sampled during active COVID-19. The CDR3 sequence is CAWSVFWAGRTSGRGEQYF. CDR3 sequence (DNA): TGTGCCTGGAGTGTATTTTGGGCAGGGCGGACTAGCGGGAGAGGGGAGCAGTACTTC. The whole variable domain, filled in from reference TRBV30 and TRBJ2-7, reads SQTIHQWPATLVQPVGSPLSLECTVEGTSNPNLYWYRQAAGRGLQLLFYSVGIGQISSEVPQNLSASRPQDRQFILSSKKLLLSDSGFYLCAWSVFWAGRTSGRGEQYFGPGTRLTVT.